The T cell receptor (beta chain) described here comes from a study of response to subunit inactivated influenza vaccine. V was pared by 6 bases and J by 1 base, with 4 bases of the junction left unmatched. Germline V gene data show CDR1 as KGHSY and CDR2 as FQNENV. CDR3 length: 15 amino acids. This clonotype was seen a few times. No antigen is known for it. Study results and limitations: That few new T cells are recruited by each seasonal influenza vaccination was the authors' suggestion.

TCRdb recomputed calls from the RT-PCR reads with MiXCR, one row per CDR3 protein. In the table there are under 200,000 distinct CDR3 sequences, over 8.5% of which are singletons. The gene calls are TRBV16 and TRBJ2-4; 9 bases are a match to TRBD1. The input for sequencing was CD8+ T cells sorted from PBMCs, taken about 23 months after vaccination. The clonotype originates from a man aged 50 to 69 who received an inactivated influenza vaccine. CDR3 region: CASSKTGGAKNIQYF. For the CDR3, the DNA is TGTGCCAGCAGTAAAACAGGGGGCGCCAAAAACATTCAGTACTTC.